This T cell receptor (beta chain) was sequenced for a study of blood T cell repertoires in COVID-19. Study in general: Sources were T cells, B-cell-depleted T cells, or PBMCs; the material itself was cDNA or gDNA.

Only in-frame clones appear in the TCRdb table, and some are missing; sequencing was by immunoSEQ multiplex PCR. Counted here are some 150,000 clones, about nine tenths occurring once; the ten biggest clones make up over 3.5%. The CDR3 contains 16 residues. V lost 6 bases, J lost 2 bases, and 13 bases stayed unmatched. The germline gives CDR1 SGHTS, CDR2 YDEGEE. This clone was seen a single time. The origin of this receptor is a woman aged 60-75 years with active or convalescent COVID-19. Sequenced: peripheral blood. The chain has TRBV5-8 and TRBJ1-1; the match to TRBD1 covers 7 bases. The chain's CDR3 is CASTSPRQGFNTEAFF. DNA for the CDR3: TGTGCCAGCACCTCTCCACGACAGGGCTTTAACACTGAAGCTTTCTTT.